These T cell receptor beta chains were read from a single sample in a study of T cell changes during pregnancy in multiple sclerosis. The repertoire was sequenced with immunoSEQ multiplex PCR; TCRdb's copy has only in-frame clones and lacks some. Altogether about 100,000 clones are present, approximately 90% being singletons, with the ten largest covering more than 0.95%. Sequenced here: peripheral blood, sampled in the second trimester of pregnancy. All receptors come from a female donor with multiple sclerosis, enrolled in a pregnancy study. CDR3s include the opening cysteine and the closing phenylalanine or tryptophan. Each record gives: J gene, D gene, V gene, CDR3 DNA, CDR3 protein. A D gene is named only where the DNA matches it firmly.

>TRBJ2-5|-|TRBV7-9
TGTGCCAGCAGCCACCCGACAGGGAGGCGGCAAGAGACCCAGTACTTC
CASSHPTGRRQETQYF
>TRBJ1-5|-|TRBV21-1
TGTGCCCACTCCGGGACAGGGGCCAACAATCAGCCCCAGCATTTT
CAHSGTGANNQPQHF
>TRBJ2-7|TRBD2|TRBV7-8
TGTGCCAGCAGCTGGGGACTAGCGGGGACCTACGAGCAGTACTTC
CASSWGLAGTYEQYF
>TRBJ2-7|-|TRBV7-6
TGTGCCAGCAGCTTAGGACAGCCGAACTCCTACGAGCAGTACTTC
CASSLGQPNSYEQYF
>TRBJ2-4|-|TRBV18
TGTGCCAGCTCACCACCGGTCACGGGGTACATTCAGTACTTC
CASSPPVTGYIQYF
>TRBJ2-3|-|TRBV5-4
TGTGCCAGCAGCTCACAGGGTAGCACAGATACGCAGTATTTT
CASSSQGSTDTQYF
>TRBJ1-1|-|TRBV7-9
TGTGCCAGCAGCTTAGCGGTTGGGCTGAACACTGAAGCTTTCTTT
CASSLAVGLNTEAFF
>TRBJ1-2|TRBD1|TRBV7-9
TGTGCCAGCAGCACAACTCAGGGGGTCTATGGCTACACCTTC
CASSTTQGVYGYTF
>TRBJ1-2|TRBD1|TRBV25-1
TGTGCCAGCAGTGAATCGGACAGGGCCTATGGCTACACCTTC
CASSESDRAYGYTF
>TRBJ1-2|-|TRBV13
TGTGCCAGCAGCTCGCAGAGAGACAGAAATGGCTACACCTTC
CASSSQRDRNGYTF